A selection of T cell receptor beta chains follows, all from one sample in a study of blood T cell repertoires in COVID-19. Using immunoSEQ multiplex PCR, the repertoire was profiled, and TCRdb retains in-frame clones only, with some absent. The sample shows about 170,000 clones, over 65% of them seen only once. The sequenced sample consisted of PBMCs or T cells enriched from blood (not recorded which). Receptors were obtained from a woman aged 50 to 60 who had recovered from COVID-19. Both conserved end residues are part of each CDR3. D genes are given only for firm matches. For some rows the clone size is stated as once, few or many, or as a class when expanded; others skip it.

D gene	clone size	J gene	V gene	CDR3 DNA	CDR3 protein
TRBD1	.	TRBJ1-6	TRBV3-1/TRBV3-2	TGTGCCAGCAGCCAAGATAACACAGGGGGAACATCACCCCTCCACTTT	CASSQDNTGGTSPLHF
TRBD2	.	TRBJ2-3	TRBV7-2	TGTGCCAGCATACTAGCGGGGGGCACAGATACGCAGTATTTT	CASILAGGTDTQYF
.	once	TRBJ2-2	TRBV30	TGTGCCTGGAGTTCGGACAGAAACACCGGGGAGCTGTTTTTT	CAWSSDRNTGELFF
.	few	TRBJ2-1	TRBV5-1	TGCGCCAGCAGCCCCCCCCCAGCGGAAGCCTACAATGAGCAGTTCTTC	CASSPPPAEAYNEQFF
TRBD2	.	TRBJ2-1	TRBV27	TGTGCCAGCAGTCCGACTAGCGGGAGTGGTTTAAATGAGCAGTTCTTC	CASSPTSGSGLNEQFF
.	.	TRBJ2-5	TRBV14	TGTGCCAGCAGCCAGCTAAACTCGGGACAACCTCGAGATCAGTACTTC	CASSQLNSGQPRDQYF
.	.	TRBJ2-3	TRBV21-1	TGTGCCAGCAGCAAGGCTAGCACAGATACGCAGTATTTT	CASSKASTDTQYF
.	.	TRBJ1-2	TRBV10-3	TGTGCCATCAGTGTAACGAGTGAGAACTATGGCTACACCTTC	CAISVTSENYGYTF
TRBD2	.	TRBJ2-1	TRBV3-1/TRBV3-2	TGTGCCAGCAGCCAAGTTGGAGCGGGAGCCTACAATGAGCAGTTCTTC	CASSQVGAGAYNEQFF
TRBD1	.	TRBJ1-1	TRBV19	TGTGCCAGTAGCCGACAGGGGGACACTGAAGCTTTCTTT	CASSRQGDTEAFF
.	.	TRBJ1-6	TRBV2	TGTGCCAGCAGGACAGTCAGCTCCTATAATTCACCCCTCCACTTT	CASRTVSSYNSPLHF